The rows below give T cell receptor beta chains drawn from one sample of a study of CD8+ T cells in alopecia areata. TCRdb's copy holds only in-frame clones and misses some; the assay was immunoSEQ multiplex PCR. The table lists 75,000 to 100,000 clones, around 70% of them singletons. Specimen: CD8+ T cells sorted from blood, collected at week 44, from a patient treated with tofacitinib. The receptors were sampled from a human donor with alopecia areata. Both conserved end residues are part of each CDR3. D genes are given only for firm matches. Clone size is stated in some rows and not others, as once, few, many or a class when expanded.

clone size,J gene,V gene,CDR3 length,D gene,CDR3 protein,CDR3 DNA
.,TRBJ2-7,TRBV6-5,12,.,CASSYRGAEQYF,TGTGCCAGCAGTTATAGGGGGGCCGAGCAGTACTTC
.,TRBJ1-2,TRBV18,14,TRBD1,CASSPGTGVYGYTF,TGTGCCAGCTCACCCGGGACAGGGGTCTATGGCTACACCTTC
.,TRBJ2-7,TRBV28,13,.,CASNQKVVDEQYF,TGTGCCAGCAACCAAAAGGTGGTGGACGAGCAGTACTTC
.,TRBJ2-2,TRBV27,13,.,CASRPSNTGELFF,TGTGCCAGCAGACCATCGAACACCGGGGAGCTGTTTTTT
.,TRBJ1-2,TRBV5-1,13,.,CASQDPGSYGYTF,TGCGCCAGTCAAGACCCCGGGAGCTATGGCTACACCTTC
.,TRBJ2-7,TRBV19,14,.,CASSPSTASYEQYF,TGTGCCAGTAGTCCCTCGACAGCTTCCTACGAGCAGTACTTC
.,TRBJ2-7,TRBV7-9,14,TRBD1,CASSLTGTAYEQYF,TGTGCCAGCAGCTTAACCGGGACAGCTTACGAGCAGTACTTC
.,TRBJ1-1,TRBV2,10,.,CASSSIEAFF,TGTGCCAGCAGTTCTATTGAAGCTTTCTTT
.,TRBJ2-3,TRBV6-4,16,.,CASSDSGSASTDTQYF,TGTGCCAGCAGTGACTCGGGCTCGGCCTCCACAGATACGCAGTATTTT
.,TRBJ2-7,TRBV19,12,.,CASSGGQNEQYF,TGTGCCAGTAGTGGAGGACAGAACGAGCAGTACTTC
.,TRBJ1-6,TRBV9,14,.,CASGGDTYNSPLHF,TGTGCCAGCGGGGGGGACACCTATAATTCACCCCTCCACTTT
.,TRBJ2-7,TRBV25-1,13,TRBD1,CASTKDRGYEQYF,TGTGCCAGCACCAAGGACAGGGGATACGAGCAGTACTTC
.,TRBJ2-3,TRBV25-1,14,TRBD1,CASSEAGGPDTQYF,TGTGCCAGCAGTGAAGCAGGGGGTCCAGATACGCAGTATTTT
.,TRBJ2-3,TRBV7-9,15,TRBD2,CASSYKGLAVDTQYF,TGTGCCAGCAGCTATAAGGGACTAGCGGTAGATACGCAGTATTTT
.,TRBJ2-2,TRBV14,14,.,CASSPDTLTGELFF,TGTGCCAGCAGCCCAGACACGCTAACCGGGGAGCTGTTTTTT
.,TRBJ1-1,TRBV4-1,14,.,CASSQDQVNTEAFF,TGCGCCAGCAGCCAAGACCAAGTCAACACTGAAGCTTTCTTT
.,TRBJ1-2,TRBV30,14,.,CAWSTGVPNYGYTF,TGTGCCTGGAGCACGGGGGTCCCTAACTATGGCTACACCTTC
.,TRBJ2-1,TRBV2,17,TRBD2,CASRPTSGGLDYNEQFF,TGTGCCAGCAGGCCCACTAGCGGGGGGCTTGACTACAATGAGCAGTTCTTC
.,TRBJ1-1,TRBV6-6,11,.,CASKLMGEAFF,TGTGCCAGCAAATTGATGGGTGAAGCTTTCTTT
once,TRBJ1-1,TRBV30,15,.,CAWSTEGIMNTEAFF,TGTGCCTGGAGTACGGAGGGCATCATGAACACTGAAGCTTTCTTT
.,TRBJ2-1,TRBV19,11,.,CASLWGNEQFF,TGTGCCAGTCTTTGGGGCAATGAGCAGTTCTTC
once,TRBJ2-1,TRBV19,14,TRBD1,CASSIAGQGQWQFF,TGTGCCAGTAGTATAGCAGGACAGGGTCAGTGGCAGTTCTTC
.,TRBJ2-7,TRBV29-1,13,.,CSVVRRGSYEQYF,TGCAGCGTTGTGCGGAGGGGATCCTACGAGCAGTACTTC
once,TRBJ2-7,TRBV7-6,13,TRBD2,CASSLAREDEQYF,TGTGCCAGCAGCTTAGCGCGGGAGGACGAGCAGTACTTC
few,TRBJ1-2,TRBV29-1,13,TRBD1,CSVENRGDYGYTF,TGCAGCGTCGAAAACAGGGGCGACTATGGCTACACCTTC
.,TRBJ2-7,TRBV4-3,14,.,CASSQEAGLYEQYF,TGCGCCAGCAGCCAAGAGGCAGGGTTGTACGAGCAGTACTTC
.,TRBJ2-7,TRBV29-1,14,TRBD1,CSVLGEDRSYEQYF,TGCAGCGTCCTAGGTGAGGACAGGTCTTACGAGCAGTACTTC
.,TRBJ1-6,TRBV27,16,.,CASSLQGFSPVSPLHF,TGTGCCAGCAGTTTACAGGGGTTCAGTCCCGTTTCACCCCTCCACTTT
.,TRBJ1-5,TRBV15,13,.,CATNDELNQPQHF,TGTGCCACTAACGACGAGCTCAATCAGCCCCAGCATTTT
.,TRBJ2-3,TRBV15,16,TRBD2,CATSRDIRGGVNTQYF,TGTGCCACCAGCAGAGATATACGCGGGGGTGTAAATACGCAGTATTTT
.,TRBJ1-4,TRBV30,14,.,CAWSSGAGVQKLFF,TGTGCCTGGAGTTCCGGGGCAGGGGTTCAAAAACTGTTTTTT
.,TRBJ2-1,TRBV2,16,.,CASSVGSPLAMNEQFF,TGTGCCAGCAGTGTGGGGTCTCCCCTCGCGATGAATGAGCAGTTCTTC
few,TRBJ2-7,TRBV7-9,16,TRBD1,CASSRTGGAAAYEQYF,TGTGCCAGCAGCCGGACAGGGGGCGCAGCGGCCTACGAGCAGTACTTC
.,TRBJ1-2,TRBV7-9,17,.,CASSDYGGRATNYGYTF,TGTGCCAGCAGCGACTATGGCGGCAGGGCGACTAACTATGGCTACACCTTC
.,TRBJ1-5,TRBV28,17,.,CASSPPGMTRRGQPQHF,TGTGCCAGCAGCCCCCCCGGGATGACGCGGCGTGGTCAGCCCCAGCATTTT
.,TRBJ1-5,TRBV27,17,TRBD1,CASSLSGDRPINQPQHF,TGTGCCAGCAGTTTATCCGGGGACAGGCCTATAAATCAGCCCCAGCATTTT
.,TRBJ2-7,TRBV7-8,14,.,CASSQGDSPYEQYF,TGTGCCAGCAGCCAAGGGGACTCCCCCTACGAGCAGTACTTC
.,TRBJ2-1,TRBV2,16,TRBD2,CASSDGGAPTYNEQFF,TGTGCCAGCAGCGACGGGGGGGCCCCTACCTACAATGAGCAGTTCTTC
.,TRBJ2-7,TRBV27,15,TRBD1,CASSWTGSGPYEQYF,TGTGCCAGCAGTTGGACAGGGAGTGGTCCCTACGAGCAGTACTTC
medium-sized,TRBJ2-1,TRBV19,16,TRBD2,CASTSTGTSSYNEQFF,TGTGCCAGTACCTCCACCGGGACTAGCTCCTACAATGAGCAGTTCTTC
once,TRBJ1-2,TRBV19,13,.,CASSMSLWEGYTF,TGTGCCAGTAGTATGTCCCTCTGGGAGGGCTACACCTTC